The 19 T cell receptor beta chains below come from one sample, sequenced in a study of blood T cell repertoires in COVID-19. Libraries were prepared by immunoSEQ multiplex PCR; TCRdb keeps only in-frame clonotypes and omits some of them. The profile shows under 300,000 clones, roughly 88% of them singletons. Sequenced: peripheral blood. The origin of the receptors is a woman in her seventies with acute or convalescent COVID-19.

The chain couples TRBV7-9 to TRBJ2-3; unclear D gene. Germline lookup yields CDR1 SEHNR and CDR2 FQNEAQ (reference sequence). The V end was cut by 0 bases, the J end by 2 bases, with 6 bases between. The CDR3 consists of 14 residues. This CDR3 reads CASSLAGVTDTQYF. In DNA form, the CDR3 reads TGTGCCAGCAGCTTAGCTGGAGTCACAGATACGCAGTATTTT.

V usage is TRBV5-1 and J usage is TRBJ1-1; 10 bases are shared with TRBD1. The CDR3 totals 16 residues. The germline V gene has CDR1 SGHRS and CDR2 YFSETQ. V lost 3 bases, J lost 2 bases, and 7 bases stayed unmatched. The CDR3 region is CASSSRTGGVNTEAFF. The CDR3 DNA follows: TGCGCCAGCAGCTCGCGGACAGGGGGGGTCAACACTGAAGCTTTCTTT.

The CDR3 nucleotides are TGTGCCAGCAGCCCTTCTGGGGCGGGAACTGAAGCTTTCTTT. Translating gives CASSPSGAGTEAFF. The V call is TRBV11-2, the J call TRBJ1-1, with D tentatively TRBD1 (5 bases). This CDR3 spans 14 amino acids. Trimming removed 5 bases from V and 5 bases from J, with 15 bases in between. Looked up from germline, CDR1 is SGHAT and CDR2 is FQNNGV. The variable domain in full, with the rest retrieved from reference TRBV11-2 and TRBJ1-1, is EAGVAQSPRYKIIEKRQSVAFWCNPISGHATLYWYQQILGQGPKLLIQFQNNGVVDDSQLPKDRFSAERLKGVDSTLKIQPAKLEDSAVYLCASSPSGAGTEAFFGQGTRLTVV.

The V gene is TRBV12-3 or TRBV12-4, the J gene TRBJ1-1; maybe TRBD1 (5 bases). This CDR3 contains 13 residues. V was shortened by 4 bases and J by 1 base, with 7 bases between the two germline ends. This CDR3 is CASSSTANTEAFF. The CDR3 nucleotides read TGTGCCAGCAGTTCGACAGCGAACACTGAAGCTTTCTTT.

CDR3 DNA: TGTGCCAGCCGGAGGGGGGGCGCAGAGACCCAGTACTTC. Protein product: CASRRGGAETQYF. The V gene is TRBV6-5, the J gene TRBJ2-5, with a weak D call TRBD2 (7 bases). Trimming stripped 8 bases from V and 4 bases from J, with 14 bases between. This CDR3 comprises 13 residues. Per germline, CDR1 MNHEY and CDR2 SVGAGI.

The V gene is TRBV25-1, the J gene TRBJ1-1; 9 nucleotides align to TRBD1. Germline V gives CDR1 MGHDK, CDR2 SYGVNS. Trimming removed 8 bases from V and 7 bases from J; junction bases left unmatched: 14. CDR3 size: 15 residues. The CDR3 loop reads CASSGTGPDFYEAFF. Written as DNA, the CDR3 is TGTGCCAGCTCCGGGACAGGGCCGGATTTCTATGAAGCTTTCTTT.

The V and J genes are TRBV6-5 and TRBJ1-4; TRBD1 matches 8 bases. Germline CDR1 and CDR2: MNHEY and SVGAGI. The junction had 5 bases not matched to a gene; V was cut back by 6 bases and J by 11 bases. This CDR3 is built from 12 residues. The CDR3 bases are TGTGCCAGCAGCCGAGGACAGGGCAAACTGTTTTTT. Translated, it gives CASSRGQGKLFF.

This sequence joins TRBV19 and TRBJ1-1; a weak D match, TRBD1 (6 bases). The CDR3 extends over 13 amino acids. CDR1 and CDR2 from the germline V gene are LNHDA and SQIVND (reference sequence). Trimming took off 5 bases at V and 10 bases at J, with 17 bases between the two ends. The CDR3 sequence is CASSGRGQNRAFF. CDR3 in DNA: TGTGCCAGTAGTGGAAGAGGACAGAATCGAGCTTTCTTT.

The chain links TRBV5-1 to TRBJ2-3; possible D gene TRBD2, 7 bases. This CDR3 region has 16 residues. Trimming took 4 bases from V and 7 from J, leaving 22 bases between them. From germline, CDR1 is SGHRS and CDR2 YFSETQ. CDR3 in DNA: TGCGCCAGCAGCGACATCACGGGGGGCGGCGTGAATACGCAGTATTTT. This gives the protein CASSDITGGGVNTQYF.

This clone was seen a single time. The V and J genes are TRBV21-1 and TRBJ2-2; TRBD1 is taken as the D call from the table, unchecked against the DNA. TRBV21-1 is described as a pseudogene. This CDR3 is 18 amino acids long. CDR3 sequence reads: CASSKRRGTGKADGELFF. In nucleotides, the CDR3 is TGTGCCAGCAGCAAAAGGCGAGGGACAGGGAAGGCGGACGGGGAGCTGTTTTTT.

The chain is built from TRBV18 and TRBJ1-2, with D unclear. CDR3 length: 13 residues. Germline CDR1 reads KGHSH; CDR2 reads LQKENI. V lost 4 bases to trimming and J lost 0 bases, with 6 bases between them. The CDR3 here is CASSRTPNYGYTF. CDR3 in DNA: TGTGCCAGCTCACGGACTCCTAACTATGGCTACACCTTC.

The chain combines TRBV7-6 with TRBJ1-3; tentatively, D is TRBD1 (5 bases). The CDR3 loop spans 12 amino acids. Per the germline V gene, CDR1 is SGHVS and CDR2 is FNYEAQ. V shed 0 bases and J shed 10 bases, with 7 bases lying between them. CDR3 residues: CASSLAGGTIYF. The CDR3 DNA reads as TGTGCCAGCAGCTTAGCGGGGGGGACCATATATTTT.

This chain uses TRBV4-2 with TRBJ2-7, with D maybe TRBD2 (7 bases). The CDR3 loop spans 19 amino acids. Trimming pared 0 bases from V and 2 bases from J, leaving 23 bases between. Germline V gene lookup returns CDR1 LGHNA and CDR2 YNFKEQ. CDR3 sequence: CASSQDWGRRGPYAYEQYF. The CDR3 nucleotides are TGTGCCAGCAGCCAAGATTGGGGGCGGCGGGGGCCCTACGCCTACGAGCAGTACTTC.

The gene calls are TRBV5-1 and TRBJ2-2; 10 bases are shared with TRBD1. Germline-derived CDR1 and CDR2 are SGHRS and YFSETQ. This CDR3 spans 18 amino acids. J gave up 3 bases and V 4 bases, and 12 bases lay outside the gene matches. The CDR3 DNA is TGCGCCAGCAGCAACCTACGGACAGGGGGTGTTGACACCGGGGAGCTGTTTTTT. Its protein product is CASSNLRTGGVDTGELFF.

This clone was observed a few times. This chain uses TRBV7-8 with TRBJ1-5, with TRBD1 as a possible D gene (6 bases). V shed 5 bases and J shed 11 bases, with 16 bases lying between them. This CDR3 is built from 13 residues. Germline CDR1 is SGHVS and CDR2 is FQNEAQ. The CDR3 nucleotides read TGTGCCAGCAGCGACGACAGGCTTAGTACCCAGCATTTT. It codes for CASSDDRLSTQHF.

The CDR3 sequence is CASSKPGQGTDTQYF. The DNA of the CDR3 is TGTGCCAGCAGTAAGCCGGGACAGGGAACAGATACGCAGTATTTT. The gene calls are TRBV25-1 and TRBJ2-3, with 9 bases identical to TRBD1. Germline V lookup: CDR1 MGHDK, CDR2 SYGVNS. J gave up 3 bases and V 5 bases, and 6 bases lay outside the gene matches. This CDR3 region has 15 residues.

The rearrangement joins TRBV5-6 to TRBJ1-1, with no clear D. Trimming left V 0 bases short and J 0 bases short, with 15 bases between. The CDR3 totals 17 residues. CDR1 is SGHDT and CDR2 is YYEEEE in the germline V gene. The CDR3 region has the DNA TGTGCCAGCAGCTTGGGGCGAGGCCCCAACATGAACACTGAAGCTTTCTTT. Encoded protein: CASSLGRGPNMNTEAFF.

This clone is a singleton in its sample. This chain connects TRBV19 to TRBJ1-2, with TRBD1 identical over 9 bases. This CDR3 has 13 amino acids. Germline V gene lookup returns CDR1 LNHDA and CDR2 SQIVND (reference sequence). The V and J ends lost 6 bases and 8 bases, in that order; junction bases with no gene match: 7. In nucleotides, the CDR3 is TGTGCCAGTAGGAGAACAGGGGGCAACGGCTACACCTTC. Its protein is CASRRTGGNGYTF. The full variable domain, rest sourced from reference TRBV19 and TRBJ1-2, is DGGITQSPKYLFRKEGQNVTLSCEQNLNHDAMYWYRQDPGQGLRLIYYSQIVNDFQKGDIAEGYSVSREKKESFPLTVTSAQKNPTAFYLCASRRTGGNGYTFGSGTRLTVV.

The J gene is TRBJ1-1, the V gene TRBV6-1, with TRBD1 as a possible D gene (6 bases). CDR1 is MNHNS and CDR2 is SASEGT in the germline V gene. Trimming removed 3 bases from V and 5 bases from J, with 10 bases in between. This CDR3 region has 13 residues. CDR3 residues: CASSDRGATEAFF. The CDR3 DNA sequence: TGTGCCAGCAGTGACAGGGGCGCGACTGAAGCTTTCTTT.